Each of the 2 T cell receptor beta chains below was sequenced from the same sample in a study of technical replicates of blood from a handful of donors. Measured with immunoSEQ multiplex PCR; TCRdb has only the in-frame clones, and not every one. This sample has roughly 80,000 clones, with about 97% found just once. The sequenced sample consisted of T cells isolated from PBMCs. These receptors were obtained from a human donor in good health.

V is TRBV4-1 and J is TRBJ1-5; TRBD1 matches 12 bases. CDR3 length: 16 residues. Germline CDR1 is MGHRA and CDR2 is YSYEKL. V shed 1 base, J shed 6 bases, and the junction held 4 bases outside the gene matches. The CDR3 nucleotides read TGCGCCAGCAGCCAAGGGGACAGGGGGCTCTCTCAGCCCCAGCATTTT. Encoded protein: CASSQGDRGLSQPQHF.

This chain uses TRBV28 with TRBJ1-2; 10 bases line up with TRBD1. Germline CDR1 MDHEN, CDR2 SYDVKM. J was trimmed by 5 bases and V by 8 bases; bases with no gene match: 14. The CDR3 totals 16 residues. The CDR3 reads CASRRRPGQGYYGYTF. The CDR3 nucleotides read TGTGCCAGCCGGCGGCGTCCGGGACAGGGGTATTATGGCTACACCTTC.